This T cell receptor (beta chain) comes out of a study of regulatory dendritic cells for organ transplantation. Study overall: Regulatory dendritic cells were monocyte-derived, receiving vitamin D3 on days 0 and 4 and IL-10 on day 4. On day 6, the dendritic cells were exposed to LPS.

Points from the study as a whole: Mature dendritic cells appeared to drive more memory CD8+ clonal expansion than regulatory ones. Considerable individual heterogeneity was seen in alloreactive memory CD8+ T cells.

The method was immunoSEQ multiplex PCR; TCRdb's version includes in-frame clones alone and lacks a portion of them. The sample holds about 5,400 clones, roughly 74% seen once. Worth noting for this clone: Antigen: not known.

Allogeneic regulatory or mature dendritic cells were co-cultured for 5 days with CFSE-labeled sorted T cells at 1:10. The CDR3 extends over 15 amino acids. Germline V gene data show CDR1 as MNHEY and CDR2 as SVGAGI. V lost 3 bases to trimming and J lost 2 bases; unmatched junction nucleotides: 6. This receptor was identified in a human donor in good health. Sample: memory CD8+ T cells from blood cultured with regulatory dendritic cells. This sample's subset: CD45RO+ memory T cells. V gene TRBV6-5 combines with J gene TRBJ2-7; 8 bases align to TRBD2. The CDR3 DNA follows: TGTGCCAGCAGTTATACGGCGGGAGGTGCCTACGAGCAGTACTTC. It specifies CASSYTAGGAYEQYF.